This TCR beta chain is from a study of lung T cells in sarcoidosis with Löfgren's syndrome. Findings and limits, study-wide: TRBV2 was the preferred pairing partner of TRAV12-1, with similar CDR3s. Versus controls, Löfgren's syndrome patients reportedly showed TRAV12-1 and TRBV2 as most expanded.

TCRdb reprocessed the reads with MiXCR, giving one entry per CDR3 protein. The data contain about 750 distinct CDR3 sequences, 20% to 25% of them seen just once; the ten biggest clones take up approximately 6.4%. Germline CDR1 reads SNHLY; CDR2 reads FYNNEI. This CDR3 has 15 amino acids. V lost 5 bases and J lost 0; bases outside the gene matches: 5. This clonotype is large (0.1 to 1%) in the sample. The antigen remains unidentified. Sequences were obtained from CD4+ T cells from PBMCs. The TCR was taken from a human donor with sarcoidosis (Löfgren's syndrome or another form), or a control subject (not recorded which). The chain employs TRBV2 and TRBJ1-2; the match to TRBD1 covers 8 bases. Here the CDR3 DNA reads TGTGCCAGCAGTCGAGACAGGGGAGCTAACTATGGCTACACCTTC. Translating it yields CASSRDRGANYGYTF.